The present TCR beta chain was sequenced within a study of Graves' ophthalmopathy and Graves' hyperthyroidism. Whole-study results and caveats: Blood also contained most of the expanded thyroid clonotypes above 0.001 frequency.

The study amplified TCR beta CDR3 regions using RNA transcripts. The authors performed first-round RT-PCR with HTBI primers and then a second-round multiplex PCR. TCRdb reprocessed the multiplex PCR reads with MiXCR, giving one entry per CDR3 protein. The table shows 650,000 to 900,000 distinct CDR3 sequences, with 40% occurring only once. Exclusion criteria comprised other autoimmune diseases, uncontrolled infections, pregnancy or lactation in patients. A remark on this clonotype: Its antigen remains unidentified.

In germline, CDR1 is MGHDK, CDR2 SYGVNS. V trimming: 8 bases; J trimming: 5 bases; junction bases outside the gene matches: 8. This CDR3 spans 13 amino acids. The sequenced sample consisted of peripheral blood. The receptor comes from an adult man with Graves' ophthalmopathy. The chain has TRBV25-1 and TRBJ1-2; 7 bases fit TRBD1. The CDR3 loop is CASLQGDTYGYTF. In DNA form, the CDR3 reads TGTGCCAGCTTGCAGGGGGACACGTATGGCTACACCTTC.